Below, one TCR beta chain is given with its context. The sample comes from a study of siplizumab effects on memory and regulatory T cells. Per sample, 85,000 to 100,000 TCR templates underwent assay. Generated by immunoSEQ multiplex PCR, the TCRdb table keeps only in-frame clones and is missing some. The table shows 70,000 to 90,000 clones, with about 92% occurring only once. CDR1 and CDR2 (germline): SQVTM, ANQGSEA. The CDR3 consists of 16 residues. V dropped 6 bases and J dropped 4; count of bases not matched to a gene: 12. The TCR comes from a human donor in good health. The chain links TRBV29-1 to TRBJ2-1; 10 bases fit TRBD2. Input material: CD8+ T cells sorted from blood. CDR3 sequence: CSVRTLAGEVYNEQFF. CDR3 DNA: TGCAGCGTGAGGACTCTAGCGGGGGAAGTTTACAATGAGCAGTTCTTC.